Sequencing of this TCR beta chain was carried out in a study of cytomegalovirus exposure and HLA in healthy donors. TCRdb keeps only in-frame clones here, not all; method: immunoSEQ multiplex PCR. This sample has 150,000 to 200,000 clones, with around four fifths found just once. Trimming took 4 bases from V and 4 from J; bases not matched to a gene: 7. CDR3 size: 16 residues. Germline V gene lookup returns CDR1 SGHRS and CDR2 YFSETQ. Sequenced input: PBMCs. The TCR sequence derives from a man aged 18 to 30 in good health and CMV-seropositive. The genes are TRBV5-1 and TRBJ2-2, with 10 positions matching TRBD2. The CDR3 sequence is CASSPSAGGSTGELFF. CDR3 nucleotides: TGCGCCAGCAGCCCCTCAGCGGGAGGGTCCACCGGGGAGCTGTTTTTT.